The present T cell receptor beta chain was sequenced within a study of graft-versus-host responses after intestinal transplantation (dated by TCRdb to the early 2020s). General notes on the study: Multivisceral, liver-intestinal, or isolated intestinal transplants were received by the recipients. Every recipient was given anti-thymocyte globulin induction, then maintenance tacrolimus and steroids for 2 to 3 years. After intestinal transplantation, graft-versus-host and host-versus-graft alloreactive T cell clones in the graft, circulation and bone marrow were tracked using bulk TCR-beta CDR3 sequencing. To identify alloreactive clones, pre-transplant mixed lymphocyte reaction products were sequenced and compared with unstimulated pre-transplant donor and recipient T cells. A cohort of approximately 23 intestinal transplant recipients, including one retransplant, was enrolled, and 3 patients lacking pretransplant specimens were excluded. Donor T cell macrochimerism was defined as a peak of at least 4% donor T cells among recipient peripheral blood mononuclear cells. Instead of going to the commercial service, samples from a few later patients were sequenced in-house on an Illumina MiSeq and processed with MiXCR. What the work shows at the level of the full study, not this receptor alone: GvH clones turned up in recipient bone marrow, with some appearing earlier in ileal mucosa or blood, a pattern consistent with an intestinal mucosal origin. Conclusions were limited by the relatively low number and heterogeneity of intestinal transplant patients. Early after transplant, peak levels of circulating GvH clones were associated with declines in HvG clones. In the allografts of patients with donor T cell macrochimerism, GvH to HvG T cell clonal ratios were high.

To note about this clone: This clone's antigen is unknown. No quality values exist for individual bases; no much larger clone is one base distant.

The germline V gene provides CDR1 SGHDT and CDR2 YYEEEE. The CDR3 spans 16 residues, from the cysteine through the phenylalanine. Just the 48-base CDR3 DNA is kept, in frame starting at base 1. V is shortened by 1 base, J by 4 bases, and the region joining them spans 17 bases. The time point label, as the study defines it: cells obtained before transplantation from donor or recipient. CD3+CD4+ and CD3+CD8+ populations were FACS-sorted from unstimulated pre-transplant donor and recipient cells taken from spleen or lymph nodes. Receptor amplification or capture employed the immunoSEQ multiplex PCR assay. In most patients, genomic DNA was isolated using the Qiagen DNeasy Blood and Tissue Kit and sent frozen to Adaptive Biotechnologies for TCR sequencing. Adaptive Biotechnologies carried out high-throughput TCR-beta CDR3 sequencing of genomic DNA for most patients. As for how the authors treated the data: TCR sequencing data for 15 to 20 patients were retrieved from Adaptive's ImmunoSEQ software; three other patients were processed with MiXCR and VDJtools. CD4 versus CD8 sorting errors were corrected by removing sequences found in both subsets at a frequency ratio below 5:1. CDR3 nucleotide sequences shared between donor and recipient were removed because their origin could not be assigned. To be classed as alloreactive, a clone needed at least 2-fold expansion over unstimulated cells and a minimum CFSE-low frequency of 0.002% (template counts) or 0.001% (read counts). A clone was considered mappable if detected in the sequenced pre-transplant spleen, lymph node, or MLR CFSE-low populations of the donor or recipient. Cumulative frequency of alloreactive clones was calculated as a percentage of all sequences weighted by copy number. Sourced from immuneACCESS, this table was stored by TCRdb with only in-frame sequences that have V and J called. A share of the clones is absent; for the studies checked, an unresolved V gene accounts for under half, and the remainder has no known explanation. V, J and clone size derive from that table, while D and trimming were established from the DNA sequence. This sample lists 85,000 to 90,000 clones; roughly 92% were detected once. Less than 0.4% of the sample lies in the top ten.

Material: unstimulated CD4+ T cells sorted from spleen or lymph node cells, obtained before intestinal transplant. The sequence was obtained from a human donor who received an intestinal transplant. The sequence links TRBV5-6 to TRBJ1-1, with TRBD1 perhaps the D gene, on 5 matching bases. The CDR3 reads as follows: CASSLIAAQGVTEAFF. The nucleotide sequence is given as TGTGCCAGCAGCTTGATCGCCGCCCAGGGCGTCACTGAAGCTTTCTTT.